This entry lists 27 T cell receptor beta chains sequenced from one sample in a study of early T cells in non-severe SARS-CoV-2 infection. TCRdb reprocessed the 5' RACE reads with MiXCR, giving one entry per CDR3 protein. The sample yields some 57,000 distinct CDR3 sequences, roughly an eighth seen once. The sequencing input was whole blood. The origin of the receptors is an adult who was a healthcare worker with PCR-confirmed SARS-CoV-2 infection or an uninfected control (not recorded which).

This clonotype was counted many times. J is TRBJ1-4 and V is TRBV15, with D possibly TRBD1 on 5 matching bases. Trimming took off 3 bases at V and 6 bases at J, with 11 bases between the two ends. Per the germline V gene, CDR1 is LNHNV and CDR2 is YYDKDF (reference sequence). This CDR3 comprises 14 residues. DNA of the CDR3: TGTGCCACCAGCAGTCGGGGGGGAGATGAAAAACTGTTTTTT. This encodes CATSSRGGDEKLFF.

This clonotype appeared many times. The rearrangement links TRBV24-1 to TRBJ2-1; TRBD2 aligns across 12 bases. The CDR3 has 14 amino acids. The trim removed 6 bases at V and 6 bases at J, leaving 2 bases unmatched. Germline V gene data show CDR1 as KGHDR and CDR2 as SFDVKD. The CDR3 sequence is CATSRTSGTNEQFF. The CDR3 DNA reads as TGTGCCACCAGTCGGACTAGCGGGACCAATGAGCAGTTCTTC.

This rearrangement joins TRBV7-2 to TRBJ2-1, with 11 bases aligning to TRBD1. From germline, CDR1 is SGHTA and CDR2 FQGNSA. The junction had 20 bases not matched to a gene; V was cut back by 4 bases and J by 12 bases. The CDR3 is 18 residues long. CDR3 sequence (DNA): TGTGCCAGCAGCTCTACATCCGGGACAGGGGGAGGACGGAATCGGCAGTTCTTC. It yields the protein CASSSTSGTGGGRNRQFF. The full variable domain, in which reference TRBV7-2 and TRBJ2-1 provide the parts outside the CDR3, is GAGVSQSPSNKVTEKGKDVELRCDPISGHTALYWYRQSLGQGLEFLIYFQGNSAPDKSGLPSDRFSAERTGGSVSTLTIQRTQQEDSAVYLCASSSTSGTGGGRNRQFFGPGTRLTVL.

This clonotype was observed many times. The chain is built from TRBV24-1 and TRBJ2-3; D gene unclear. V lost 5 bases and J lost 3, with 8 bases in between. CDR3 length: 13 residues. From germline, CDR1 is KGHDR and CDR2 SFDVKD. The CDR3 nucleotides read TGTGCCACCAGTGCCCATGGTACAGATACGCAGTATTTT. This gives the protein CATSAHGTDTQYF.

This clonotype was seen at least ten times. The CDR3 DNA sequence: TGTGCCAGCAGCTCGAGAGGCGGACAAGGGGCTGGCTACACCTTC. It translates to CASSSRGGQGAGYTF. The chain uses TRBV6-1 and TRBJ1-2; D may be TRBD1 (5 bases). Germline V lookup: CDR1 MNHNS, CDR2 SASEGT. V gave up 6 bases and J gave up 7 bases, with 21 bases separating them. The CDR3 spans 15 residues.

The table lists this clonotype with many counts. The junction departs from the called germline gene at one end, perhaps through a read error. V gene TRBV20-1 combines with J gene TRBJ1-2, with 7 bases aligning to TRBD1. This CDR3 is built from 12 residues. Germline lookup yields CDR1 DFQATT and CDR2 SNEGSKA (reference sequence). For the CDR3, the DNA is TGCAGTGCCAAAAGGGGGACAGAAAAGCACGAGTTC. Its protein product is CSAKRGTEKHEF.

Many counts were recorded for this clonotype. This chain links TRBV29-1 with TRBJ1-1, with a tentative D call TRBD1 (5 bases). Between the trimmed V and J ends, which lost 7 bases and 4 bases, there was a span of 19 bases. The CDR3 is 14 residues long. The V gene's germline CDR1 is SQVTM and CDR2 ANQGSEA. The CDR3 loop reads CSAGGASQITEAFF. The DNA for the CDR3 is TGCAGCGCCGGTGGGGCAAGCCAGATCACTGAAGCTTTCTTT.

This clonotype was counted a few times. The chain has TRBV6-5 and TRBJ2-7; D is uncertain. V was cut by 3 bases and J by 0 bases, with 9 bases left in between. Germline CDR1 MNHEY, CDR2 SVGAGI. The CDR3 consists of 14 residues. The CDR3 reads CASSYGSSSYEQYF. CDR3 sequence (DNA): TGTGCCAGCAGTTATGGTTCTAGCTCCTACGAGCAGTACTTC.

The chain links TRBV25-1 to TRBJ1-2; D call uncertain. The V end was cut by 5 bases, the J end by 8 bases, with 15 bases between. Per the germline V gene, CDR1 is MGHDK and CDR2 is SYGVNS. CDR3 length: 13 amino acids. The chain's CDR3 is CASSNPPQSGYTF. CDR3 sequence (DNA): TGTGCCAGCAGTAACCCCCCGCAGAGCGGCTACACCTTC.

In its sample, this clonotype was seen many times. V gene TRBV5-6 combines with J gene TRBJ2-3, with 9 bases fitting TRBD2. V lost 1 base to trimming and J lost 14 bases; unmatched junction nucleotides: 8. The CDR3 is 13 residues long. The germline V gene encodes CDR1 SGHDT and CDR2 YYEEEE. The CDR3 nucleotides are TGTGCCAGCAGCTTGAGAGGGGGGACTAGCTGGTATTTT. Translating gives CASSLRGGTSWYF. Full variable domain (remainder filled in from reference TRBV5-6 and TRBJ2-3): DAGVTQSPTHLIKTRGQQVTLRCSPKSGHDTVSWYQQALGQGPQFIFQYYEEEERQRGNFPDRFSGHQFPNYSSELNVNALLLGDSALYLCASSLRGGTSWYFGPGTRLTVL.

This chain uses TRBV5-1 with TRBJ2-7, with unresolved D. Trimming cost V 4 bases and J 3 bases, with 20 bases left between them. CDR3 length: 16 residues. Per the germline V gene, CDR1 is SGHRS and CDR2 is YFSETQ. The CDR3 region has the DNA TGCGCCAGCAGCCCCCCCCAGACAACTCCCAACTACGAGCAGTACTTC. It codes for CASSPPQTTPNYEQYF.

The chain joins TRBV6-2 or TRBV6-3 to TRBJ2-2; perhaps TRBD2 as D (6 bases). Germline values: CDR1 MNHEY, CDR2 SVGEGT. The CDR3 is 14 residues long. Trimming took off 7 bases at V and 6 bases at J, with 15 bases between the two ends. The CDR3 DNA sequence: TGTGCCAGCATCGACGGCGGGGTCCCCGGGGAGCTGTTTTTT. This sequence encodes CASIDGGVPGELFF.

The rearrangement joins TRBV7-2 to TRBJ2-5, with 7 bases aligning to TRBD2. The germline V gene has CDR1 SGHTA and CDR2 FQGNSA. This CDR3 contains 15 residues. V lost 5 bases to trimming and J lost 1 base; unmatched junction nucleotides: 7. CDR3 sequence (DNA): TGTGCCAGCAGCCCCTACCTAGCGGTCCAAGAGACCCAGTACTTC. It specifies CASSPYLAVQETQYF.

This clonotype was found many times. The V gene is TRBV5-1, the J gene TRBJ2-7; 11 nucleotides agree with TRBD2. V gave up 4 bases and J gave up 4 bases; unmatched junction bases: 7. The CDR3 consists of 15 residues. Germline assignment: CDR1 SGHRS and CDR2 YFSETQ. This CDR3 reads CASSLSGRAAYEQYF. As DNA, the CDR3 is TGCGCCAGCAGCCTTAGCGGGAGGGCCGCTTACGAGCAGTACTTC. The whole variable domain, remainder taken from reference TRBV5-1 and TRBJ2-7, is KAGVTQTPRYLIKTRGQQVTLSCSPISGHRSVSWYQQTPGQGLQFLFEYFSETQRNKGNFPGRFSGRQFSNSRSEMNVSTLELGDSALYLCASSLSGRAAYEQYFGPGTRLTVT.

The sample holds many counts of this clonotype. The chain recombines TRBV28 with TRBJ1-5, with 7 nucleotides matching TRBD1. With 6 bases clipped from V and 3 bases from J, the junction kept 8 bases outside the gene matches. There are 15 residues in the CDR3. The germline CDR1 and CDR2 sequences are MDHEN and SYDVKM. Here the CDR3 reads CASRALDRINQPQHF. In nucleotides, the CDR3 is TGTGCCAGCAGGGCATTGGACAGGATCAATCAGCCCCAGCATTTT.

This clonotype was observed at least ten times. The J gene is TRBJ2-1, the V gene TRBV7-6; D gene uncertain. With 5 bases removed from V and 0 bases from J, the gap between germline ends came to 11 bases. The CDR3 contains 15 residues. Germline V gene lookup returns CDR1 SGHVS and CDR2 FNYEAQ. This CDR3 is CASSLNTISYNEQFF. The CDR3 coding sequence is TGTGCCAGCAGCCTAAACACTATCTCCTACAATGAGCAGTTCTTC.

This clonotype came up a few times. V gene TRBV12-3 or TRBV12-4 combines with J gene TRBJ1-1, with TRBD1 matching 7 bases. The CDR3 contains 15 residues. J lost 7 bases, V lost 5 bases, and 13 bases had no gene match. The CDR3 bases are TGTGCCAGCAGTCGGGCCGACAGGGTTTTCATTGAAGCTTTCTTT. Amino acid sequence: CASSRADRVFIEAFF.

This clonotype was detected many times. CDR3 sequence: CSAVWGTGNQPQHF. The DNA for the CDR3 is TGCAGCGCGGTCTGGGGTACGGGCAATCAGCCCCAGCATTTT. The rearrangement joins TRBV29-1 to TRBJ1-5; D is ambiguous. Trimming stripped 7 bases from V and 2 bases from J, with 15 bases between. Germline CDR1 is SQVTM and CDR2 is ANQGSEA. The CDR3 is 14 residues long.

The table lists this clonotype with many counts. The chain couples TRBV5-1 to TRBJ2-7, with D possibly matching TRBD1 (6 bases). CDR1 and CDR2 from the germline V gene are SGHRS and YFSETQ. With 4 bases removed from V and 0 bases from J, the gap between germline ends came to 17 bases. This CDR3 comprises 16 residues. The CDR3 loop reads CASSVSTGTSSYEQYF. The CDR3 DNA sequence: TGCGCCAGCAGCGTTTCCACCGGGACAAGCTCCTACGAGCAGTACTTC.

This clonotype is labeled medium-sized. CDR3: CASSLTDTQYF. DNA for the CDR3: TGTGCCAGCAGCTTGACAGATACGCAGTATTTT. The genes are TRBV7-2 and TRBJ2-3; no clear D. CDR3 length equals 11 residues. V gave up 3 bases and J gave up 3 bases, with 1 base separating them. CDR1 and CDR2 (germline): SGHTA, FQGNSA.

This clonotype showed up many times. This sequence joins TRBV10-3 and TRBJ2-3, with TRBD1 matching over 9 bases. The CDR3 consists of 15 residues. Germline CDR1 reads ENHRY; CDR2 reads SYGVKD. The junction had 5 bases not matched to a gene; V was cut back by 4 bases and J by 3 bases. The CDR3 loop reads CAISGSQGATDTQYF. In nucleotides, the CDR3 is TGTGCCATCAGTGGATCACAGGGGGCAACAGATACGCAGTATTTT.

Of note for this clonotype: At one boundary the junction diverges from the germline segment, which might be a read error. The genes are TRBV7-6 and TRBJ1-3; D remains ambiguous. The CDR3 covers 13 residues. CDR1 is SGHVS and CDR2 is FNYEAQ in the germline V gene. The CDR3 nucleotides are TGTGCCAGCAGCTTAGGGCCTGGAAATACCATATATTTT. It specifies CASSLGPGNTIYF.

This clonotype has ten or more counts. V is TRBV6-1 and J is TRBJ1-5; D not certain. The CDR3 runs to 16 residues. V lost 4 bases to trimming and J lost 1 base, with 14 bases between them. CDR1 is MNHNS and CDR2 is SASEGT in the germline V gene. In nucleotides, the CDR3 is TGTGCCAGCAGTGCCCTCGCGGCAGTAAGCAATCAGCCCCAGCATTTT. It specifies CASSALAAVSNQPQHF.

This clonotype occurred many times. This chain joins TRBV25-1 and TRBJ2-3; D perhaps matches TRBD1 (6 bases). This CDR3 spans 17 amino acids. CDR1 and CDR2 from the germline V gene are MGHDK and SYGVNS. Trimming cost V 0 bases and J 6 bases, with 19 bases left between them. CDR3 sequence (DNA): TGTGCCAGCAGTGAATACTGGACAGCCCTAAGCTCTGATACGCAGTATTTT. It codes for CASSEYWTALSSDTQYF.

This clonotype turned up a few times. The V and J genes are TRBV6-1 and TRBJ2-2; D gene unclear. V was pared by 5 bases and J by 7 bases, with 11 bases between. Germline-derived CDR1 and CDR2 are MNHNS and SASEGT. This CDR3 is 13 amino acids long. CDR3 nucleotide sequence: TGTGCCAGCAGTAGACATAGCATCGGGGAGCTGTTTTTT. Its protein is CASSRHSIGELFF.

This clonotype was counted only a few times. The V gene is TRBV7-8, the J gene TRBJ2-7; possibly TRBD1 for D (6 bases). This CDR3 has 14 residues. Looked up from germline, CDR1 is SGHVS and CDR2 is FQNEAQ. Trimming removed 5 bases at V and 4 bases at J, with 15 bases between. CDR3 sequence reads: CASSRRQVSYEQYF. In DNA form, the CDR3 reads TGTGCCAGCAGCCGCCGACAGGTCTCGTACGAGCAGTACTTC.

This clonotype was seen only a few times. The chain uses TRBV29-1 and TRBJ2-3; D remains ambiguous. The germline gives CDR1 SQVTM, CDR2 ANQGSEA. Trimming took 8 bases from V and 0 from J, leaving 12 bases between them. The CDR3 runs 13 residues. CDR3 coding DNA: TGCAGCACCCGCTTACCGAGCACAGATACGCAGTATTTT. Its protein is CSTRLPSTDTQYF.